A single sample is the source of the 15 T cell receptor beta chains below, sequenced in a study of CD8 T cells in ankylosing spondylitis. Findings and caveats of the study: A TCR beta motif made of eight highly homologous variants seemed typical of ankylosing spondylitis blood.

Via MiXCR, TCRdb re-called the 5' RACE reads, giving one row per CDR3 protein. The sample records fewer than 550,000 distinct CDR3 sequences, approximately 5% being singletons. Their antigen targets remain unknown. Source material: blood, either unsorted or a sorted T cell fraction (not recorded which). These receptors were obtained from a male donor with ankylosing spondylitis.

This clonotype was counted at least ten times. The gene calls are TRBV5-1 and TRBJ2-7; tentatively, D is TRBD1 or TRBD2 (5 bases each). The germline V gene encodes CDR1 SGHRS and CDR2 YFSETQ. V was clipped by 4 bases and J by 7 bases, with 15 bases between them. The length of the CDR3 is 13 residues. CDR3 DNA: TGCGCCAGCAGCCTAGAGGGGACCGGGGAGCAGTACTTC. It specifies CASSLEGTGEQYF.

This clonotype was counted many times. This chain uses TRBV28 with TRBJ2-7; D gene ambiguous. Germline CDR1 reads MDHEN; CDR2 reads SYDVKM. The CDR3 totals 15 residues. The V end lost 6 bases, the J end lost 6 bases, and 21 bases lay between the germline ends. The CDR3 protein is CASSYPTYNRFEQYF. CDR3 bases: TGTGCCAGCAGCTACCCCACTTACAACCGTTTCGAGCAGTACTTC.

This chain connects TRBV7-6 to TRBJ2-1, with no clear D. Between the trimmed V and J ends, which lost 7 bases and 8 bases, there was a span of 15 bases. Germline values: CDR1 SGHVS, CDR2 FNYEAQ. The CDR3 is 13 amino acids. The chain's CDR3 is CASNSVGQDEQFF. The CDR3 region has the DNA TGTGCCAGCAACTCGGTGGGTCAGGATGAGCAGTTCTTC.

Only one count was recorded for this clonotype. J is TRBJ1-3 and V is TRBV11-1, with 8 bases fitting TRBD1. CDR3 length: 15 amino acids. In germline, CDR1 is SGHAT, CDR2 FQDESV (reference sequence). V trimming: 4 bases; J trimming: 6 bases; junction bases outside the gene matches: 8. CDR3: CASSSSTGVENTIYF. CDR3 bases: TGTGCCAGCAGCTCCTCGACAGGGGTGGAAAACACCATATATTTT.

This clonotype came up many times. CDR3 DNA: TGTGCCAGCAGCTCCCGGGACCCCACCGGGGAGCTGTTTTTT. Encoded protein: CASSSRDPTGELFF. This chain joins TRBV7-6 and TRBJ2-2; D possibly matches TRBD1 or TRBD2 (5 bases each). V dropped 4 bases and J dropped 4 bases, with 10 bases sitting between them. Germline V CDR1 and CDR2: SGHVS, FNYEAQ. The CDR3 sequence is 14 residues long. Looking up the rest from reference TRBV7-6 and TRBJ2-2 gives the full variable domain: GAGVSQSPRYKVTKRGQDVALRCDPISGHVSLYWYRQALGQGPEFLTYFNYEAQQDKSGLPNDRFSAERPEGSISTLTIQRTEQRDSAMYRCASSSRDPTGELFFGEGSRLTVL.

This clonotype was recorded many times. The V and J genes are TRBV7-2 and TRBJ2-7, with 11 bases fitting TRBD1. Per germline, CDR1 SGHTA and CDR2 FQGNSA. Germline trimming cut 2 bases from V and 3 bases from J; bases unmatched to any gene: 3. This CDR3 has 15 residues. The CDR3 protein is CASSLTGTGGYEQYF. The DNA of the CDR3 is TGTGCCAGCAGCTTAACAGGGACAGGGGGCTACGAGCAGTACTTC.

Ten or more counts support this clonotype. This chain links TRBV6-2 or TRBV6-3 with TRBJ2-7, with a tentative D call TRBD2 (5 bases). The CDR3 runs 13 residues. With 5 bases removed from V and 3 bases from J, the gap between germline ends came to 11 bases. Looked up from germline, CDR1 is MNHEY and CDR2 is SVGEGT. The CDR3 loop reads CASSREADYEQYF. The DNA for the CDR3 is TGTGCCAGCAGTCGGGAAGCAGACTACGAGCAGTACTTC.

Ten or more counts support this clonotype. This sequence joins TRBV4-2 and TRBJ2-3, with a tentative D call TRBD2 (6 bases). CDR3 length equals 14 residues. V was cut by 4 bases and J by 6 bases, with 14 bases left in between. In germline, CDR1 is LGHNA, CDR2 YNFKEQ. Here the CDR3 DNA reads TGTGCCAGCAGCCGGGACTGGGGTAGGGATACGCAGTATTTT. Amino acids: CASSRDWGRDTQYF.

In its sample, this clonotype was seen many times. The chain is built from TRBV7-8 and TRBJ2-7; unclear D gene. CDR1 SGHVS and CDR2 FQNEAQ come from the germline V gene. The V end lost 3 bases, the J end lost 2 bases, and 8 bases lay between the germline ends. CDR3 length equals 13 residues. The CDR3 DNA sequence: TGTGCCAGCAGCTTCAGGCGTACCTACGAGCAGTACTTC. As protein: CASSFRRTYEQYF. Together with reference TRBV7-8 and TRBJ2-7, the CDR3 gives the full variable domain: GAGVSQSPRYKVAKRGQDVALRCDPISGHVSLFWYQQALGQGPEFLTYFQNEAQLDKSGLPSDRFFAERPEGSVSTLKIQRTQQEDSAVYLCASSFRRTYEQYFGPGTRLTVT.

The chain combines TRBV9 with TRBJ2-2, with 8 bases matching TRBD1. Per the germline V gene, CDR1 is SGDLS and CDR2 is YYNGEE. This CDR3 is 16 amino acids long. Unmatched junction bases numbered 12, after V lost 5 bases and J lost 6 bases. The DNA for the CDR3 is TGTGCCAGCAGTTCAACCGGGACAGGCGTCCCCGGGGAGCTGTTTTTT. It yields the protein CASSSTGTGVPGELFF. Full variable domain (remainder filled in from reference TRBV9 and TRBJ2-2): DSGVTQTPKHLITATGQRVTLRCSPRSGDLSVYWYQQSLDQGLQFLIQYYNGEERAKGNILERFSAQQFPDLHSELNLSSLELGDSALYFCASSSTGTGVPGELFFGEGSRLTVL.

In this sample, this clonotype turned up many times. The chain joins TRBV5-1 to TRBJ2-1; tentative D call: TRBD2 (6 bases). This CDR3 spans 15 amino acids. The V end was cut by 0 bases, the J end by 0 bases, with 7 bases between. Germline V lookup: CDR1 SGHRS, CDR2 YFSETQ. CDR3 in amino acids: CASSLELASYNEQFF. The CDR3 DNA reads TGCGCCAGCAGCTTGGAACTAGCCTCCTACAATGAGCAGTTCTTC.

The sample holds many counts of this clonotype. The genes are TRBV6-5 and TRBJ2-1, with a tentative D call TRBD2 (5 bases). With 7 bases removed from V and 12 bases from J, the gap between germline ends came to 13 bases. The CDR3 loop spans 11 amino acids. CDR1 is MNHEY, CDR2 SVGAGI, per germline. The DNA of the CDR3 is TGTGCCAGCACCGCCGAGGGCTGGCAGTTCTTC. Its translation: CASTAEGWQFF.

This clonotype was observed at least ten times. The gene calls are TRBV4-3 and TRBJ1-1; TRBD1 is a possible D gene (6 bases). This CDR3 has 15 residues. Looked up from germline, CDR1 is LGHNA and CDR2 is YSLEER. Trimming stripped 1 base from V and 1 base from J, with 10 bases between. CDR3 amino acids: CASSQGTARNTEAFF. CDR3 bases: TGCGCCAGCAGCCAAGGGACAGCTCGGAACACTGAAGCTTTCTTT.

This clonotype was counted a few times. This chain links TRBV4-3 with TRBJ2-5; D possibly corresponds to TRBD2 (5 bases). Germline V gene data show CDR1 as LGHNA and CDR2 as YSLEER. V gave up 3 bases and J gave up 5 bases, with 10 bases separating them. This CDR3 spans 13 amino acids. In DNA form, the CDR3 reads TGCGCCAGCAGCCACCTTGGCGGGGAGACCCAGTACTTC. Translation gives CASSHLGGETQYF.

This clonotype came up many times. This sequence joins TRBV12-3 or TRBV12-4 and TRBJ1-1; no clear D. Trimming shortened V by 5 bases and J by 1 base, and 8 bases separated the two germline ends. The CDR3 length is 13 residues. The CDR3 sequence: CASSLLWNTEAFF. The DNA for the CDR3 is TGTGCCAGCAGTCTCCTTTGGAACACTGAAGCTTTCTTT.